The 29 T cell receptor beta chains given below trace back to one sample, sequenced in a study of T cells in Graves' hyperthyroidism and ophthalmopathy. It was RNA transcripts that yielded the amplified TCR beta CDR3 regions. First-round RT-PCR of the TCR CDR3 relied on the HTBI primer set. TCRdb itself ran the multiplex PCR reads through MiXCR, one entry per CDR3 protein. The sample holds hundreds of thousands of distinct CDR3 sequences, roughly 15% seen once. Sequencing was performed on blood. The receptor set was obtained from a woman between 45 and 60 years old with Graves' ophthalmopathy.

This clonotype was counted many times. This chain joins TRBV18 and TRBJ1-6; 8 bases align to TRBD1. The CDR3 runs to 15 residues. V was clipped by 4 bases and J by 9 bases; unmatched bases: 8. The germline V gene has CDR1 KGHSH and CDR2 LQKENI. The CDR3 coding sequence is TGTGCCAGCTCACAGGGACAGGACGGCATTTCACCCCTCCACTTT. Translated, it gives CASSQGQDGISPLHF.

This clonotype has a count of ten or more. The chain joins TRBV6-1 to TRBJ1-5, with a possible D match to TRBD1 (5 bases). The CDR3 spans 16 residues. Trimming removed 2 bases at V and 5 bases at J, with 16 bases between. Germline V CDR1 and CDR2: MNHNS, SASEGT. This CDR3 is CASSEKGRQGYQPQHF. The CDR3 DNA is TGTGCCAGCAGTGAAAAAGGTCGGCAGGGATATCAGCCCCAGCATTTT.

This clonotype has just a few counts. The chain recombines TRBV7-6 with TRBJ2-7; tentatively, D is TRBD1 or TRBD2 (5 bases each). The V and J ends lost 1 base and 7 bases respectively, with 26 bases between them. The CDR3 is 18 amino acids. Germline-derived CDR1 and CDR2 are SGHVS and FNYEAQ. CDR3 DNA sequence: TGTGCCAGCAGCTTAGGTGATGCAGGGACGGGTATCGTTGGAGAGCAGTACTTC. As protein: CASSLGDAGTGIVGEQYF.

In its sample, this clonotype was seen many times. The CDR3 region has the DNA TGTGCCAGTGTCGGGACTAGCGGGTACAATGAGCAGTTCTTC. Translated, it gives CASVGTSGYNEQFF. V gene TRBV3-1 combines with J gene TRBJ2-1, with 12 positions matching TRBD2. Germline trimming cut 9 bases from V and 4 bases from J; bases unmatched to any gene: 4. This CDR3 region has 14 residues. Germline values: CDR1 LGHDT, CDR2 YNNKEL (reference sequence).

This clonotype has at least ten counts. The CDR3 loop reads CSARGLAGDYDEQFF. The CDR3 region has the DNA TGCAGTGCTAGGGGACTAGCGGGAGATTACGATGAGCAGTTCTTC. The chain links TRBV20-1 to TRBJ2-1; TRBD2 matches 14 bases. The length of the CDR3 is 15 residues. The J segment lost 8 bases and the V segment lost 3 bases, leaving 6 bases of the junction unmatched. Looked up from germline, CDR1 is DFQATT and CDR2 is SNEGSKA (reference sequence).

This clonotype has at least ten counts. J is TRBJ2-4 and V is TRBV7-2; D remains ambiguous. This CDR3 contains 12 residues. V was clipped by 2 bases and J by 7 bases, with 6 bases between them. The germline gives CDR1 SGHTA, CDR2 FQGNSA. The CDR3 loop reads CASSLLRNIQYF. The CDR3 DNA is TGTGCCAGCAGCTTATTGAGGAACATTCAGTACTTC.

This clonotype has ten or more counts. The J gene is TRBJ2-3, the V gene TRBV7-2; 9 bases are a match to TRBD2. The germline gives CDR1 SGHTA, CDR2 FQGNSA. The CDR3 sequence is 19 residues long. The trim removed 7 bases at V and 1 base at J, leaving 18 bases unmatched. The CDR3 DNA sequence: TGTGCCAGCACCGGACTAGCGTCGGGTTATGCGGCGGGCACAGATACGCAGTATTTT. Protein sequence: CASTGLASGYAAGTDTQYF.

This chain uses TRBV6-5 with TRBJ1-1, with TRBD1 identical over 7 bases. The junction had 6 bases not matched to a gene; V was cut back by 2 bases and J by 6 bases. The CDR3 is 14 amino acids. Germline V CDR1 and CDR2: MNHEY, SVGAGI. In DNA, the CDR3 is TGTGCCAGCAGTTACAGGGGGCGGGCTGCTGAAGCTTTCTTT. Translated: CASSYRGRAAEAFF.

The chain joins TRBV6-1 to TRBJ2-5; D is unresolved. Deletions cut 5 bases from V and 3 bases from J, with 7 bases between. The length of the CDR3 is 12 residues. Germline CDR1 MNHNS, CDR2 SASEGT. Written as DNA, the CDR3 is TGTGCCAGCAGTAACTCCGAAGAGACCCAGTACTTC. Translating gives CASSNSEETQYF.

This clonotype has just a few counts. The rearrangement joins TRBV12-5 to TRBJ1-2; D ambiguous. The CDR3 has 14 residues. The germline V gene encodes CDR1 LGHNT and CDR2 FRNRAP. V lost 1 base and J lost 7, with 13 bases in between. The CDR3 is CASGLGFSTSGYTF. CDR3 DNA sequence: TGTGCTAGTGGTTTGGGTTTTTCGACCAGTGGCTACACCTTC.

This chain connects TRBV20-1 to TRBJ2-6, with TRBD1 identical over 7 bases. V trimming: 6 bases; J trimming: 0 bases; junction bases outside the gene matches: 11. CDR1 is DFQATT and CDR2 is SNEGSKA in the germline V gene (reference sequence). The CDR3 loop spans 17 amino acids. The CDR3: CSAIRAGGLSGANVLTF. The CDR3 bases are TGCAGTGCAATTCGGGCAGGGGGTCTCTCTGGGGCCAACGTCCTGACTTTC.

This clonotype was recorded at least ten times. The genes are TRBV7-9 and TRBJ2-7; no firm D call. Trimming shortened V by 0 bases and J by 5 bases, and 8 bases separated the two germline ends. The CDR3 runs 13 residues. CDR1 SEHNR and CDR2 FQNEAQ come from the germline V gene (reference sequence). DNA for the CDR3: TGTGCCAGCAGCTTAGCGGGGTTGGACGAGCAGTACTTC. This translates into CASSLAGLDEQYF.

This clonotype was observed at least ten times. This chain joins TRBV10-3 and TRBJ2-5, with 7 bases aligning to TRBD2. Germline V gives CDR1 ENHRY, CDR2 SYGVKD. This CDR3 spans 14 amino acids. V dropped 0 bases and J dropped 3; count of bases not matched to a gene: 1. This CDR3 reads CAISESGTKETQYF. In DNA, the CDR3 is TGTGCCATCAGTGAGTCCGGGACTAAAGAGACCCAGTACTTC.

The chain joins TRBV30 to TRBJ2-1; D is undetermined. V was pared by 1 base and J by 5 bases, with 12 bases between. The CDR3 sequence is 14 residues long. The V gene's germline CDR1 is GTSNPN and CDR2 SVGIG (reference sequence). DNA of the CDR3: TGTGCCTGGAGTGGCCCCTCGTGGGACAATGAGCAGTTCTTC. This encodes CAWSGPSWDNEQFF.

The rearrangement links TRBV12-3 or TRBV12-4 to TRBJ1-6; 7 bases map to TRBD1. With V trimmed by 6 bases and J by 6 bases, 11 bases remained unmatched. This CDR3 is built from 16 residues. CDR3 loop: CASSVGQGVGNSPLHF. The CDR3 DNA is TGTGCCAGCAGCGTAGGGCAGGGGGTCGGTAATTCACCCCTCCACTTT.

The chain couples TRBV15 to TRBJ1-4, with no clear D. Trimming left V 0 bases short and J 6 bases short, with 14 bases between. Germline lookup yields CDR1 LNHNV and CDR2 YYDKDF (reference sequence). There are 16 residues in the CDR3. CDR3 protein: CATSRDSRPSHEKLFF. In DNA form, the CDR3 reads TGTGCCACCAGCAGAGATTCACGGCCGTCTCATGAAAAACTGTTTTTT.

Only a few counts were recorded for this clonotype. The chain carries TRBV19 and TRBJ2-1, with D perhaps matching TRBD2 (5 bases). Trimming cost V 3 bases and J 0 bases, with 12 bases left between them. CDR1 and CDR2 from the germline V gene are LNHDA and SQIVND (reference sequence). CDR3 length: 16 amino acids. CDR3 region: CASSILAGSSYNEQFF. In nucleotides, the CDR3 is TGTGCCAGTAGTATTCTGGCGGGTAGCTCCTACAATGAGCAGTTCTTC. Based on the CDR3 plus reference TRBV19 and TRBJ2-1, the full variable domain is DGGITQSPKYLFRKEGQNVTLSCEQNLNHDAMYWYRQDPGQGLRLIYYSQIVNDFQKGDIAEGYSVSREKKESFPLTVTSAQKNPTAFYLCASSILAGSSYNEQFFGPGTRLTVL.

Many counts were recorded for this clonotype. J is TRBJ2-7 and V is TRBV29-1, with D possibly TRBD2 on 6 matching bases. Trimming left V 0 bases short and J 0 bases short, with 12 bases between. The CDR3 covers 15 residues. Looked up from germline, CDR1 is SQVTM and CDR2 is ANQGSEA. Here the CDR3 reads CSVEDPGGSSYEQYF. The DNA of the CDR3 is TGCAGCGTTGAAGATCCTGGGGGGAGCTCCTACGAGCAGTACTTC.

This clonotype was observed many times. The CDR3 sequence: CASSLALAGIGAYNEQFF. DNA of the CDR3: TGTGCCAGCAGTTTAGCCCTAGCGGGAATTGGAGCCTACAATGAGCAGTTCTTC. V gene TRBV28 combines with J gene TRBJ2-1; 9 nucleotides line up with TRBD2. Germline V CDR1 and CDR2: MDHEN, SYDVKM. This CDR3 is 18 amino acids long. The ends lost 2 bases at V and 2 bases at J; junction bases unmatched: 10. The variable domain in full, completed from reference TRBV28 and TRBJ2-1, reads DVKVTQSSRYLVKRTGEKVFLECVQDMDHENMFWYRQDPGLGLRLIYFSYDVKMKEKGDIPEGYSVSREKKERFSLILESASTNQTSMYLCASSLALAGIGAYNEQFFGPGTRLTVL.

This clonotype showed up many times. The chain has TRBV7-3 and TRBJ2-3, with a tentative D call TRBD2 (6 bases). The V end lost 0 bases, the J end lost 4 bases, and 20 bases lay between the germline ends. CDR1 and CDR2 (germline): SGHTA, FQGTGA. This CDR3 has 18 residues. This chain's CDR3 is CASSLTGRRTGAPDTQYF. The CDR3 nucleotides read TGTGCCAGCAGCTTAACTGGGAGGCGTACGGGAGCCCCAGATACGCAGTATTTT.

This clonotype has at least ten counts. The CDR3 nucleotides are TGCAGTTCAAGGGGGAACTACAATGAGCAGTTCTTC. Translation: CSSRGNYNEQFF. V and J are TRBV20-1 and TRBJ2-1; weak D call: TRBD1 (6 bases). Germline CDR1 is DFQATT and CDR2 is SNEGSKA (reference sequence). The CDR3 is 12 amino acids. V lost 8 bases and J 3 bases, leaving 11 bases between the germline ends.

The table lists this clonotype with a few counts. The chain links TRBV4-2 to TRBJ2-2, with D possibly TRBD1 on 5 matching bases. The V end lost 2 bases, the J end lost 9 bases, and 16 bases lay between the germline ends. Germline CDR1 LGHNA, CDR2 YNFKEQ. This CDR3 has 15 amino acids. CDR3 bases: TGTGCCAGCAGCCAACCAGGGTCACCGGGCCGGGAGCTGTTTTTT. It specifies CASSQPGSPGRELFF.

This clonotype came up many times. The chain couples TRBV30 to TRBJ2-7; 7 bases map to TRBD2. V was clipped by 0 bases and J by 3 bases; unmatched bases: 5. CDR3 length equals 14 residues. Germline V CDR1 and CDR2: GTSNPN, SVGIG (reference sequence). In DNA, the CDR3 is TGTGCCTGGAGTGTACATTGGACTAGCTACGAGCAGTACTTC. It specifies CAWSVHWTSYEQYF.

This clonotype was recorded many times. DNA of the CDR3: TGTGCCAGCAGCGTAGACCCGTCCGGGGGTCTGGGCACTGAAGCTTTCTTT. Translating it yields CASSVDPSGGLGTEAFF. The V gene is TRBV9, the J gene TRBJ1-1, with TRBD1 as a possible D gene (5 bases). The CDR3 loop spans 17 amino acids. Germline V gives CDR1 SGDLS, CDR2 YYNGEE. V shed 0 bases and J shed 4 bases, with 19 bases lying between them.

The CDR3 nucleotides read TGTGCCAGCGTGTCAGGGGCCTCAGGCAATCAGCCCCAGCATTTT. Amino acids: CASVSGASGNQPQHF. The J gene is TRBJ1-5, the V gene TRBV19; TRBD1 is a possible D gene (6 bases). Germline values: CDR1 LNHDA, CDR2 SQIVND (reference sequence). V lost 9 bases and J lost 2, with 17 bases in between. The CDR3 extends over 15 amino acids.

There are a few counts of this clonotype. V usage is TRBV7-3 and J usage is TRBJ1-1; a weak D match, TRBD1 (5 bases). The CDR3 loop spans 13 amino acids. Germline assignment: CDR1 SGHTA and CDR2 FQGTGA. Deletions cut 5 bases from V and 7 bases from J, with 14 bases between. DNA for the CDR3: TGTGCCAGCAGCACAAAGGCGACAGATGAAGCTTTCTTT. Encoded protein: CASSTKATDEAFF.

As to this clonotype: It may be a read error: a sequence one base away is much more abundant. The rearrangement links TRBV7-9 to TRBJ1-1; TRBD1 aligns across 8 bases. The CDR3 is 13 residues long. Trimming took 4 bases from V and 4 from J; bases not matched to a gene: 2. Germline loops: CDR1 SEHNR, CDR2 FQNEAQ (reference sequence). CDR3 region: CASSSRGPTEAFF. CDR3 sequence (DNA): TGTGCCAGCAGCTCCAGGGGGCCCACTGAAGCTTTCTTT.

This clonotype was recorded many times. This chain connects TRBV11-2 to TRBJ2-7; possible D gene TRBD2, 6 bases. There are 15 residues in the CDR3. Trimming left V 4 bases short and J 4 bases short, with 17 bases between. Germline CDR1 and CDR2: SGHAT and FQNNGV. This CDR3 reads CASSSRPAGTYEQYF. CDR3 in DNA: TGTGCCAGCAGCTCCAGACCCGCAGGGACTTACGAGCAGTACTTC.

This clonotype was seen many times. The chain joins TRBV20-1 to TRBJ2-1, with 7 bases matching TRBD2. Germline CDR1 and CDR2: DFQATT and SNEGSKA (reference sequence). Germline trimming cut 0 bases from V and 2 bases from J; bases unmatched to any gene: 4. The CDR3 covers 15 residues. The chain's CDR3 is CSARDSAGAYNEQFF. DNA of the CDR3: TGCAGTGCTAGAGATTCTGCGGGAGCCTACAATGAGCAGTTCTTC.